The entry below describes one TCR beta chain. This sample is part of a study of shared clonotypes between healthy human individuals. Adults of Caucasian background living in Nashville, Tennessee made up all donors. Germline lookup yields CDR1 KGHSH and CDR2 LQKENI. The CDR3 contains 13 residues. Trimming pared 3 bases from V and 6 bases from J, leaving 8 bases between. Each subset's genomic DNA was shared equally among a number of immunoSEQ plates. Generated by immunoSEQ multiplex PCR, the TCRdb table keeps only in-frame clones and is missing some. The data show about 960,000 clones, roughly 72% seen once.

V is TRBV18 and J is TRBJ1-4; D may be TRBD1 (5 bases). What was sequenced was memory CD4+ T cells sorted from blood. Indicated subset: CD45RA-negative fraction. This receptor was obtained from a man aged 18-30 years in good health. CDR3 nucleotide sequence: TGTGCCAGCTCACCGGGGGTTCATGAAAAACTGTTTTTT. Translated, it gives CASSPGVHEKLFF. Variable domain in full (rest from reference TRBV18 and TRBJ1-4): NAGVMQNPRHLVRRRGQEARLRCSPMKGHSHVYWYRQLPEEGLKFMVYLQKENIIDESGMPKERFSAEFPKEGPSILRIQQVVRGDSAAYFCASSPGVHEKLFFGSGTQLSVL.